Below are 23 T cell receptor beta chains sequenced from a single sample in a study of breast tumors, draining lymph nodes, adjacent tissues. TCRdb called the multiplex PCR reads again in MiXCR, with one record for every CDR3 protein. Seen here are approximately 250,000 distinct CDR3 sequences, roughly a third observed once, and the top ten hold 3% to 4.5%. Breast cancer patients provided tissue from their axillary draining lymph nodes. The specimen sequenced was axillary lymph node tissue. The receptors here all came from a female donor with breast cancer. Some clones in this sample may be carry-over from other donors' samples.

Details on this clonotype: This may be a read error, as it is one base from a much larger clone. V is TRBV5-1 and J is TRBJ1-5; no definite D call. The CDR3 has 15 residues. Germline V lookup: CDR1 SGHRS, CDR2 YFSETQ. CDR3 DNA sequence: TGCGCCAGCAGCTTGAGTGCGACTGGCAATCAGCCCCGGCATTTT. This translates into CASSLSATGNQPRHF.

Turning to this clonotype: A single base separates this from a much larger clone, so it may be a read error. The chain links TRBV20-1 to TRBJ2-3; 7 positions match TRBD1. Losses at the gene ends were 5 bases for V and 5 bases for J; bases not matched to a gene: 4. CDR3 size: 12 residues. The V gene's germline CDR1 is DFQATT and CDR2 SNEGSKA (reference sequence). CDR3 residues: CSAGNRGDTQYF. In DNA form, the CDR3 reads TGCAGTGCTGGAAACAGGGGAGATACGCAGTATTTT.

This clonotype was recorded many times. The DNA is omitted, as the CDR3 cannot be located on it reliably, and the CDR3 follows TCRdb's listing. The chain has TRBV5-6 and TRBJ2-2. The CDR3 is 13 residues long, counting both termini. Looked up from germline, CDR1 is SGHDT and CDR2 is YYEEEE. The CDR3 sequence is CASRGFGAGELFF.

In this sample, this clonotype turned up a few times. J is TRBJ2-2 and V is TRBV20-1, with D unclear. The CDR3 runs 13 residues. Germline-derived CDR1 and CDR2 are DFQATT and SNEGSKA (reference sequence). Trimming left V 3 bases short and J 1 base short, with 6 bases between. The CDR3 DNA is TGCAGTGCTAGCTGCGGGAACACCGGGGAGCTGTTTTTT. Residues: CSASCGNTGELFF.

In this sample, this clonotype turned up many times. The V call is TRBV5-1, the J call TRBJ2-3; 7 bases fit TRBD2. V dropped 3 bases and J dropped 6; count of bases not matched to a gene: 7. This CDR3 has 14 amino acids. Germline V lookup: CDR1 SGHRS, CDR2 YFSETQ. CDR3 region: CASSSQRGRDTQYF. Written as DNA, the CDR3 is TGCGCCAGCAGCTCTCAGCGGGGCAGGGATACGCAGTATTTT.

CDR3 nucleotide sequence: TGTGCCAGCAGTTATATCCACGATACGCAGTATTTT. Protein product: CASSYIHDTQYF. The genes are TRBV13 and TRBJ2-3, with no clear D. Germline V gene data show CDR1 as PRHDT and CDR2 as FYEKMQ (reference sequence). The CDR3 totals 12 residues. The V end lost 6 bases, the J end lost 6 bases, and 10 bases lay between the germline ends.

This clonotype was picked up many times. The chain has TRBV9 and TRBJ2-2; perhaps TRBD2 as D (5 bases). V was trimmed by 0 bases and J by 8 bases, leaving 11 bases between them. Germline V CDR1 and CDR2: SGDLS, YYNGEE. The CDR3 totals 14 residues. This CDR3 is CASSVEPWTGELFF. The CDR3 DNA follows: TGTGCCAGCAGCGTAGAGCCTTGGACTGGGGAGCTGTTTTTT. The full variable domain, in which reference TRBV9 and TRBJ2-2 provide the parts outside the CDR3, is DSGVTQTPKHLITATGQRVTLRCSPRSGDLSVYWYQQSLDQGLQFLIQYYNGEERAKGNILERFSAQQFPDLHSELNLSSLELGDSALYFCASSVEPWTGELFFGEGSRLTVL.

This rearrangement joins TRBV7-2 to TRBJ2-7, with TRBD2 matching 13 bases. Germline lookup yields CDR1 SGHTA and CDR2 FQGNSA. This CDR3 has 15 amino acids. V lost 5 bases, J lost 3 bases, and 4 bases stayed unmatched. This CDR3 reads CASSAWTSGGYEQYF. The CDR3 region has the DNA TGTGCCAGCAGCGCCTGGACTAGCGGGGGCTACGAGCAGTACTTC.

The rearrangement links TRBV6-5 to TRBJ2-7; a possible D gene is TRBD2 (5 bases). The CDR3 is made up of 11 amino acids. Germline V gene lookup returns CDR1 MNHEY and CDR2 SVGAGI. Trimming cost V 5 bases and J 6 bases, with 8 bases left between them. CDR3 sequence: CASSQAAEQYF. The CDR3 DNA is TGTGCCAGCAGTCAAGCGGCCGAGCAGTACTTC.

In this sample, this clonotype turned up a few times. A read error may produce the germline difference seen at one junction end. V is TRBV6-5 and J is TRBJ2-2; a possible D gene is TRBD2 (5 bases). CDR3 length equals 14 residues. The germline gives CDR1 MNHEY, CDR2 SVGAGI. The DNA of the CDR3 is TGTGCCAGCAGTCACTCGTGGAGGACCGGGGAGCTGTTTTTT. Amino acid sequence: CASSHSWRTGELFF.

The genes are TRBV20-1 and TRBJ1-2, with 7 bases lining up with TRBD1. This CDR3 region has 13 residues. After removal of 0 bases from V and 8 bases from J, the junction contained 6 bases not matched to a gene. Germline V gene data show CDR1 as DFQATT and CDR2 as SNEGSKA (reference sequence). The CDR3 nucleotides read TGCAGTGCTAGAGAGGGGGGACAGTGGGGCTACACCTTC. Its translation is CSAREGGQWGYTF.

Turning to this clonotype: A much larger clone sits a single nucleotide away, making a read error possible. The rearrangement uses TRBV7-2 and TRBJ2-1, with D perhaps TRBD1 (6 bases). This CDR3 has 12 residues. Germline lookup yields CDR1 SGHTA and CDR2 FQGNSA. V lost 11 bases and J lost 15, with 23 bases in between. As DNA, the CDR3 is TGTGCCTGGAGTGACGCCACAGGGAAGGTGTTCTTC. Residues: CAWSDATGKVFF. Full variable domain (missing parts from reference TRBV7-2 and TRBJ2-1): GAGVSQSPSNKVTEKGKDVELRCDPISGHTALYWYRQSLGQGLEFLIYFQGNSAPDKSGLPSDRFSAERTGGSVSTLTIQRTQQEDSAVYLCAWSDATGKVFFGPGTRLTVL.

CDR3 nucleotide sequence: TGTGCCACCAGCGCGACAGGCGCGAGTTCACCCCTCCACTTT. It codes for CATSATGASSPLHF. The gene calls are TRBV15 and TRBJ1-6; tentatively, D is TRBD1 (6 bases). The CDR3 covers 14 residues. Per germline, CDR1 LNHNV and CDR2 YYDKDF (reference sequence). V gave up 5 bases and J gave up 9 bases, with 14 bases separating them.

The rearrangement joins TRBV5-4 to TRBJ2-7; no clear D. The germline V gene has CDR1 SGHNT and CDR2 YYREEE (reference sequence). The CDR3 covers 14 residues. V was pared by 3 bases and J by 1 base, with 11 bases between. CDR3 sequence (DNA): TGTGCCAGCAGCTCCGGGCTCAGGTCCTACGAGCAGTACTTC. Protein product: CASSSGLRSYEQYF. Complete variable domain (other parts from reference TRBV5-4 and TRBJ2-7): ETGVTQSPTHLIKTRGQQVTLRCSSQSGHNTVSWYQQALGQGPQFIFQYYREEENGRGNFPPRFSGLQFPNYSSELNVNALELDDSALYLCASSSGLRSYEQYFGPGTRLTVT.

The chain is built from TRBV5-1 and TRBJ1-1; 7 nucleotides match TRBD1. V shed 6 bases and J 4 bases; nucleotides not matched to a gene: 0. Germline lookup yields CDR1 SGHRS and CDR2 YFSETQ. The CDR3 loop spans 11 amino acids. CDR3 DNA: TGCGCCAGCAACAGGGGCACTGAAGCTTTCTTT. Translated: CASNRGTEAFF.

This clonotype was counted ten times or more. The chain employs TRBV13 and TRBJ1-2; TRBD1 matches 8 bases. With V trimmed by 5 bases and J by 4 bases, 3 bases remained unmatched. This CDR3 is 13 amino acids long. Germline loops: CDR1 PRHDT, CDR2 FYEKMQ (reference sequence). CDR3 sequence: CASSRGQGYGYTF. The CDR3 region has the DNA TGTGCCAGCAGCCGCGGACAGGGCTATGGCTACACCTTC.

On this clonotype: A much larger clone differs by one base, so this may be a read error. The J gene is TRBJ2-7, the V gene TRBV5-1, with D maybe TRBD1 (6 bases). V was clipped by 7 bases and J by 3 bases, with 20 bases between them. The germline V gene has CDR1 SGHRS and CDR2 YFSETQ. The CDR3 is made up of 15 amino acids. CDR3 in amino acids: CASPRPGQIYYEQYF. The CDR3 DNA reads as TGCGCCAGCCCCAGACCAGGACAGATATACTACGAGCAGTACTTC.

This clonotype was picked up many times. The chain has TRBV5-1 and TRBJ2-1, with 7 bases aligning to TRBD2. V dropped 6 bases and J dropped 9; count of bases not matched to a gene: 9. Germline CDR1 is SGHRS and CDR2 is YFSETQ. There are 13 residues in the CDR3. CDR3 nucleotides: TGCGCCAGCAAAGGACTAGGACCAGGTGAGCAGTTCTTC. Translation gives CASKGLGPGEQFF.

The rearrangement uses TRBV27 and TRBJ1-2, with D uncertain. The CDR3 runs to 14 residues. Germline assignment: CDR1 MNHEY and CDR2 SMNVEV (reference sequence). Between the trimmed V and J ends, which lost 2 bases and 4 bases, there was a span of 11 bases. As DNA, the CDR3 is TGTGCCAGCAGTTTAGGTGGAGATATCTATGGCTACACCTTC. The encoded protein is CASSLGGDIYGYTF.

Notes on this clonotype: Just one base apart from a much larger clone, this may be a read error. The CDR3 does not end in the conserved phenylalanine or tryptophan, so this is likely a read error. The V gene is TRBV20-1, the J gene TRBJ2-1; D not resolved. Trimming removed 6 bases from V and 8 bases from J, with 8 bases in between. The CDR3 has 10 residues. CDR1 and CDR2 from the germline V gene are DFQATT and SNEGSKA (reference sequence). The CDR3 region is CSASKDEQFS. The CDR3 nucleotides read TGCAGTGCCAGTAAGGATGAGCAGTTCTCC.

In the case of this clonotype: This sequence may be a read error, since a much larger clone differs from it by one base. V is TRBV11-3 and J is TRBJ2-7, with TRBD2 matching over 10 bases. CDR3 size: 18 residues. CDR1 SGHNT and CDR2 YENEEA come from the germline V gene. After removal of 0 bases from V and 5 bases from J, the junction contained 13 bases not matched to a gene. CDR3 protein: CASSLDWRASGRANEQYF. CDR3 sequence (DNA): TGTGCCAGCAGCTTAGATTGGAGGGCAAGCGGGAGGGCCAACGAGCAGTACTTC.

This clonotype was recorded at least ten times. This chain joins TRBV3-1 and TRBJ2-3; no firm D call. This CDR3 has 15 amino acids. Germline CDR1 LGHDT, CDR2 YNNKEL (reference sequence). Trimming left V 0 bases short and J 11 bases short, with 18 bases between. The DNA for the CDR3 is TGTGCCAGCAGCCAAGAGATAGGTCCCCAGTTTGGGCAGTATTTT. Translating gives CASSQEIGPQFGQYF.

The sample holds many counts of this clonotype. Germline and junction disagree at one end, which may indicate a read error. The chain joins TRBV7-9 to TRBJ1-2; D perhaps matches TRBD1 (6 bases). Germline V gene sequence: CDR1 SEHNR, CDR2 FQNEAQ (reference sequence). This CDR3 is built from 15 residues. CDR3 nucleotides: TGTGCCAGCAGCTTAGAGGGGAGGGGGGGGCGCGGCTACCCCTTC. This encodes CASSLEGRGGRGYPF.